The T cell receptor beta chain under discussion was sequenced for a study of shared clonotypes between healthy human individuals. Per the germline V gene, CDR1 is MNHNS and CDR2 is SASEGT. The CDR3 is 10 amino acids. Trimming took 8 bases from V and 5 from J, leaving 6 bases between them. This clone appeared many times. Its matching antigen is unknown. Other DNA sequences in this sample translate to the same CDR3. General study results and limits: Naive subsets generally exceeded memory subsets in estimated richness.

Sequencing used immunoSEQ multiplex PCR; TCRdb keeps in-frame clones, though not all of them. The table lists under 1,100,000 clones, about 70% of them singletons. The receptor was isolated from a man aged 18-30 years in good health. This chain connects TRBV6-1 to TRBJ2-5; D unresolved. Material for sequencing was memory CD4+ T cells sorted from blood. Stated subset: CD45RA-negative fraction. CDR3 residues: CASQRETQYF. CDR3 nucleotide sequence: TGTGCCAGCCAACGGGAGACCCAGTACTTC.